These T cell receptor beta chains were read from a single sample in a study of OX40 agonist ivuxolimab in advanced cancers. The data were produced by immunoSEQ multiplex PCR, yet TCRdb's version contains in-frame clones alone and is incomplete. The sample has roughly 76,000 clones, approximately 85% seen once. The sequenced sample was CD4+ or CD8+ T cells sorted from blood, obtained in a trial of the OX40 agonist ivuxolimab. The receptor source for this set is an adult with an advanced solid tumor such as melanoma, head and neck, liver or kidney cancer. Each CDR3 is given with its conserved first and last residue. The D gene is left open where the match is weak. Expanded clones get a size class; other rows say once, few or many, or leave the size out.

TRBV12-5,TRBJ2-5,.,few,CASGLGSGPGTQYF,TGTGCTAGTGGTTTGGGGTCAGGCCCGGGGACCCAGTACTTC
TRBV18,TRBJ2-7,.,few,CASSARGRTYEQYF,TGTGCCAGCTCTGCCAGGGGGAGGACCTACGAGCAGTACTTC
TRBV10-2,TRBJ2-7,TRBD2,.,CASRQGTSGRSTYEQYF,TGCGCCAGCAGGCAAGGGACTAGCGGGAGGTCTACCTACGAGCAGTACTTC
TRBV12-5,TRBJ2-6,.,.,CASGLAGPLGSGANVLTF,TGTGCTAGTGGTTTGGCGGGACCTTTGGGATCTGGGGCCAACGTCCTGACTTTC
TRBV30,TRBJ1-4,.,few,CAWTHNEKLFF,TGTGCCTGGACCCACAATGAAAAACTGTTTTTT
TRBV11-2,TRBJ2-3,.,.,CASSSGPAGRTDTQYF,TGTGCCAGCAGCTCAGGGCCCGCAGGGCGCACAGATACGCAGTATTTT
TRBV6-6,TRBJ2-7,.,.,CASSYSPAQITYEQYF,TGTGCCAGCAGTTACTCCCCAGCGCAGATCACCTACGAGCAGTACTTC
TRBV6-5,TRBJ1-2,.,.,CASSYSSLGNYGYTF,TGTGCCAGCAGTTACTCGTCCCTCGGGAACTATGGCTACACCTTC
TRBV7-8,TRBJ1-5,.,.,CASSIGEYDRPQHF,TGTGCCAGCAGCATAGGAGAGTACGACCGGCCCCAGCATTTT
TRBV10-3,TRBJ1-2,TRBD1,few,CAISPRDRGPRYGYTF,TGTGCCATCAGCCCCCGGGACAGGGGGCCTCGCTATGGCTACACCTTC
TRBV19,TRBJ2-5,TRBD2,.,CASTRRGLAGVETQYF,TGTGCCAGTACCCGAAGGGGACTAGCGGGAGTAGAGACCCAGTACTTC
TRBV5-4,TRBJ1-2,.,few,CATRRGASDYGYTF,TGTGCCACCCGACGGGGAGCTTCTGACTATGGCTACACCTTC
TRBV7-2,TRBJ2-1,.,once,CASSVGLEQFF,TGTGCCAGCAGCGTTGGACTAGAGCAGTTCTTC
TRBV5-4,TRBJ2-7,TRBD2,.,CASSFQRGGVSYEQYF,TGTGCCAGCAGCTTCCAGCGGGGGGGCGTCTCCTACGAGCAGTACTTC
TRBV27,TRBJ1-1,.,.,CASSFHPSGREAFF,TGTGCCAGCAGTTTCCACCCCTCCGGGAGAGAAGCTTTCTTT
TRBV29-1,TRBJ2-2,TRBD1,.,CSVYPTGVTGELFF,TGCAGCGTCTACCCGACAGGGGTGACCGGGGAGCTGTTTTTT
TRBV2,TRBJ1-5,.,.,CASSRGYSNQPQHF,TGTGCCAGCAGTCGTGGGTATAGCAATCAGCCCCAGCATTTT
TRBV2,TRBJ2-3,TRBD2,.,CASEDPAGNTDAQYF,TGTGCCAGCGAGGACCCAGCGGGGAACACAGATGCGCAGTATTTT
TRBV12-5,TRBJ2-3,TRBD2,few,CASGLGIAGATDTQYF,TGTGCTAGTGGTTTGGGAATAGCGGGGGCCACAGATACGCAGTATTTT
TRBV11-2,TRBJ2-5,TRBD1,.,CASSQGTGRQETQYF,TGTGCCAGCAGCCAAGGGACAGGGAGGCAAGAGACCCAGTACTTC
TRBV25-1,TRBJ1-5,.,.,CASSVDGRNQPQHF,TGTGCCAGCAGTGTTGACGGCCGCAATCAGCCCCAGCATTTT
TRBV7-2,TRBJ1-5,TRBD1,.,CASSPNQGANQPQHF,TGTGCCAGCAGCCCCAACCAGGGGGCGAATCAGCCCCAGCATTTT
TRBV19,TRBJ1-5,TRBD1,once,CASSIVLQGNQPQHF,TGTGCCAGTAGTATAGTCCTACAGGGGAATCAGCCCCAGCATTTT
TRBV9,TRBJ2-5,TRBD1,.,CASSVGGGGSRKETQYF,TGTGCCAGCAGTGTAGGGGGCGGCGGGTCTCGGAAAGAGACCCAGTACTTC
TRBV18,TRBJ2-3,TRBD1,.,CASSQRSGGSTDTQYF,TGTGCCAGCTCACAACGGTCAGGGGGAAGCACAGATACGCAGTATTTT
TRBV7-6,TRBJ2-3,TRBD2,.,CASSFGSGRADTQYF,TGTGCCAGCAGCTTTGGTAGCGGGAGGGCTGATACGCAGTATTTT
TRBV7-2,TRBJ2-6,TRBD2,.,CASSFTLAGAAGANVLTF,TGTGCCAGCAGCTTTACGCTAGCGGGAGCTGCTGGGGCCAACGTCCTGACTTTC
TRBV5-1,TRBJ2-2,TRBD1,.,CASSFMTGGSIGELFF,TGCGCCAGCAGCTTCATGACAGGGGGTAGTATCGGGGAGCTGTTTTTT
TRBV5-1,TRBJ2-2,.,few,CASRTALANTGELFF,TGCGCCAGCAGGACAGCCCTCGCGAACACCGGGGAGCTGTTTTTT
TRBV6-5,TRBJ2-3,TRBD2,.,CASRAGPNTDTQYF,TGTGCCAGCCGAGCGGGGCCCAACACAGATACGCAGTATTTT
TRBV6-5,TRBJ1-1,.,.,CASSRGDTEAFF,TGTGCCAGCAGCCGGGGGGACACTGAAGCTTTCTTT
TRBV7-2,TRBJ2-7,TRBD2,.,CASSPHSGALYEQYF,TGTGCCAGCAGCCCGCACAGCGGGGCCCTCTACGAGCAGTACTTC
TRBV11-3,TRBJ2-2,.,.,CASSLGGTGSRTGELFF,TGTGCCAGCAGCTTAGGAGGGACGGGGTCGCGGACCGGGGAGCTGTTTTTT